The 18 T cell receptor beta chains in this list originate from one sample, sequenced in a study of blood T cell repertoires in COVID-19. Using immunoSEQ multiplex PCR, the repertoire was profiled, and TCRdb retains in-frame clones only, with some absent. Seen here are fewer than 300,000 clones, over 75% observed once, and the top ten hold 11%. Sequencing input: peripheral blood. The receptors originated from a man between 45 and 60 years old with COVID-19, enrolled during active disease.

The chain has TRBV3-1 (or the pseudogene TRBV3-2) and TRBJ2-2; 13 nucleotides align to TRBD2. This CDR3 has 15 amino acids. Unmatched junction bases numbered 5, after V lost 8 bases and J lost 5 bases. Germline-derived CDR1 and CDR2 are LGHDT and YNNKEL (reference sequence). The chain's CDR3 is CASGTGLAGTGELFF. As DNA, the CDR3 is TGTGCCAGCGGAACGGGACTAGCGGGGACCGGGGAGCTGTTTTTT.

This clone has only one observation. The chain carries TRBV6-5 and TRBJ1-4; D gene ambiguous. CDR3 length: 14 amino acids. Germline values: CDR1 MNHEY, CDR2 SVGAGI. Trimming cost V 0 bases and J 6 bases, with 8 bases left between them. As DNA, the CDR3 is TGTGCCAGCAGTTACTCGCGGGGTTATGAAAAACTGTTTTTT. This gives the protein CASSYSRGYEKLFF.

This clone was seen just once. The rearrangement links TRBV4-3 to TRBJ1-2; 7 nucleotides line up with TRBD1. The V gene's germline CDR1 is LGHNA and CDR2 YSLEER. CDR3 length: 16 amino acids. Trimming at V came to 1 base and at J to 1 base, leaving 6 bases not matched to a gene. Written as DNA, the CDR3 is TGCGCCAGCAGCCAAGGATCCCAGGGGGATAACTATGGCTACACCTTC. As protein: CASSQGSQGDNYGYTF.

The gene calls are TRBV27 and TRBJ1-1; no definite D call. The germline V gene encodes CDR1 MNHEY and CDR2 SMNVEV (reference sequence). V shed 4 bases and J shed 1 base, with 10 bases lying between them. The CDR3 has 14 residues. The CDR3 DNA sequence: TGTGCCAGCAGTTCCTCCCGGGGGAACACTGAAGCTTTCTTT. Translating it yields CASSSSRGNTEAFF.

The chain joins TRBV5-6 to TRBJ1-3, with 7 bases lining up with TRBD1. This CDR3 spans 15 amino acids. The V gene's germline CDR1 is SGHDT and CDR2 YYEEEE. The V segment lost 5 bases and the J segment 4 bases; nucleotides outside the gene matches: 9. For the CDR3, the DNA is TGTGCCAGCAGTCGGACAGGAGGATTAGGAAACACCATATATTTT. Its translation: CASSRTGGLGNTIYF.

The rearrangement links TRBV6-5 to TRBJ1-1; D might be TRBD1 (5 bases). Germline V lookup: CDR1 MNHEY, CDR2 SVGAGI. CDR3 length: 14 amino acids. Trimming left V 6 bases short and J 0 bases short, with 11 bases between. The chain's CDR3 is CASRETVLNTEAFF. The CDR3 DNA follows: TGTGCCAGCAGGGAGACAGTTCTGAACACTGAAGCTTTCTTT.

V gene TRBV5-1 combines with J gene TRBJ2-1; D might be TRBD2 (5 bases). V was pared by 5 bases and J by 8 bases, with 17 bases between. Looked up from germline, CDR1 is SGHRS and CDR2 is YFSETQ. CDR3 length equals 14 residues. The CDR3 DNA reads TGCGCCAGCAGTCGGGGTACCGATCTGGATGAGCAGTTCTTC. Protein: CASSRGTDLDEQFF.

The chain uses TRBV27 and TRBJ1-1; 12 bases agree with TRBD1. The V gene end was trimmed by 2 bases and the J gene end by 5 bases; junction bases not matched to a gene: 6. This CDR3 spans 16 amino acids. Germline loops: CDR1 MNHEY, CDR2 SMNVEV (reference sequence). CDR3 nucleotides: TGTGCCAGCAGTTTAGGGACAGGGGGCCGTGGAACTGAAGCTTTCTTT. It encodes CASSLGTGGRGTEAFF.

The V gene is TRBV7-2, the J gene TRBJ1-2; 7 nucleotides agree with TRBD1. The CDR3 runs to 17 residues. CDR1 SGHTA and CDR2 FQGNSA come from the germline V gene. V shed 1 base and J 4 bases; nucleotides not matched to a gene: 12. DNA of the CDR3: TGTGCCAGCAGCTTAGGGGGCCAGGGGGGCACGGTCTATGGCTACACCTTC. As protein: CASSLGGQGGTVYGYTF.

The chain uses TRBV7-7 and TRBJ2-1; no reliable D call. Germline CDR1 reads SSHAT; CDR2 reads FNYEAQ (reference sequence). CDR3 length equals 15 residues. V lost 1 base, J lost 0 bases, and 7 bases lay in between. The CDR3 loop is CASSLGVSSYNEQFF. The CDR3 DNA reads TGTGCCAGCAGCTTAGGAGTGAGCTCCTACAATGAGCAGTTCTTC.

This clone was detected only a few times. The rearrangement uses TRBV19 and TRBJ2-3; TRBD2 matches at 10 bases. Germline CDR1 is LNHDA and CDR2 is SQIVND (reference sequence). V lost 3 bases to trimming and J lost 6 bases; unmatched junction nucleotides: 3. The CDR3 contains 14 residues. CDR3 in amino acids: CASSILAGEDTQYF. Here the CDR3 DNA reads TGTGCCAGTAGTATCCTAGCGGGAGAGGATACGCAGTATTTT.

This clone has only a few counts. V usage is TRBV5-4 and J usage is TRBJ1-6; D unclear. Trimming removed 3 bases at V and 8 bases at J, with 12 bases between. This CDR3 has 14 amino acids. Per germline, CDR1 SGHNT and CDR2 YYREEE (reference sequence). The chain's CDR3 is CASSWRFGDSPLHF. CDR3 nucleotides: TGTGCCAGCAGCTGGAGGTTTGGGGATTCACCCCTCCACTTT.

The J gene is TRBJ2-7, the V gene TRBV18; D uncertain. The germline V and J ends were trimmed by 5 bases and 2 bases, with 7 bases remaining between them. The CDR3 length is 12 residues. Germline CDR1 KGHSH, CDR2 LQKENI. CDR3 nucleotide sequence: TGTGCCAGCTCATCCCTCCCCTACGAGCAGTACTTC. It yields the protein CASSSLPYEQYF.

V gene TRBV27 combines with J gene TRBJ2-1, with 8 bases fitting TRBD2. The germline V gene encodes CDR1 MNHEY and CDR2 SMNVEV (reference sequence). This CDR3 has 16 amino acids. Trimming cost V 5 bases and J 9 bases; bases outside gene matches: 15. CDR3 loop: CASSPQNGGDDAEQFF. CDR3 coding DNA: TGTGCCAGCAGTCCCCAAAACGGGGGGGACGACGCTGAGCAGTTCTTC.

This chain links TRBV5-1 with TRBJ2-7; TRBD2 might be the D (5 bases). The V and J ends lost 5 bases and 2 bases respectively, with 8 bases between them. This CDR3 is 12 amino acids long. CDR1 is SGHRS, CDR2 YFSETQ, per germline. This CDR3 is CASSSVPYEQYF. DNA of the CDR3: TGCGCCAGCAGTAGCGTCCCCTACGAGCAGTACTTC.

J is TRBJ1-3 and V is TRBV9; perhaps TRBD1 as D (5 bases). Trimming left V 0 bases short and J 2 bases short, with 6 bases between. There are 14 residues in the CDR3. Germline CDR1 SGDLS, CDR2 YYNGEE. CDR3 residues: CASSVGGAGNTIYF. In nucleotides, the CDR3 is TGTGCCAGCAGCGTAGGGGGGGCTGGAAACACCATATATTTT. Variable domain in full (rest from reference TRBV9 and TRBJ1-3): DSGVTQTPKHLITATGQRVTLRCSPRSGDLSVYWYQQSLDQGLQFLIQYYNGEERAKGNILERFSAQQFPDLHSELNLSSLELGDSALYFCASSVGGAGNTIYFGEGSWLTVV.

The chain has TRBV10-2 and TRBJ1-1, with 7 nucleotides matching TRBD1. This CDR3 contains 13 residues. Germline trimming cut 6 bases from V and 1 base from J; bases unmatched to any gene: 2. Germline CDR1 WSHSY, CDR2 SAAADI. For the CDR3, the DNA is TGCGCCAGCAGGACAGGGACGAACACTGAAGCTTTCTTT. Residues: CASRTGTNTEAFF.

The chain couples TRBV5-4 to TRBJ2-3; the D is unclear. Germline assignment: CDR1 SGHNT and CDR2 YYREEE (reference sequence). The CDR3 sequence is 14 residues long. The V and J ends lost 4 bases and 1 base respectively, with 10 bases between them. In DNA, the CDR3 is TGTGCCAGCAGCCTTTTTCAGGGCACAGATACGCAGTATTTT. It codes for CASSLFQGTDTQYF.